This TCR beta chain was observed in a study of cytomegalovirus exposure and HLA in healthy donors. CDR1 is ENHRY and CDR2 is SYGVKD in the germline V gene. V was clipped by 4 bases and J by 7 bases; unmatched bases: 7. CDR3 length equals 15 residues. Vbeta (60) and Jbeta (13) primers were used in the PCR. The table came from immunoSEQ multiplex PCR; TCRdb's copy has only in-frame clones and leaves some out. Among over 100,000 clones, around 76% were seen once, and the ten largest hold under 8.5%. This clonotype was sampled from a male donor in good health and CMV-seronegative. The sequencing input was PBMCs. The chain carries TRBV10-3 and TRBJ2-1, with 10 bases matching TRBD2. The CDR3 sequence: CAISGLAGVSNEQFF. The CDR3, as DNA: TGTGCCATCAGTGGTCTAGCGGGAGTGTCGAATGAGCAGTTCTTC.